This T cell receptor (beta chain) was sequenced in a study of beta chain features in type 1 diabetes. This CDR3 spans 13 amino acids. Per the germline V gene, CDR1 is MDHEN and CDR2 is SYDVKM. V dropped 6 bases and J dropped 0 bases, with 6 bases sitting between them. Reverse transcribing all isolated RNA meant expressed TCRB transcripts were sequenced. The method was immunoSEQ multiplex PCR; TCRdb's version includes in-frame clones alone and lacks a portion of them. The table has about 150,000 clones, 9% to 9.5% seen once. The receptor's source is a man aged 18 to 35 in good health. The sample consisted of central memory CD4+ T cells from blood. This chain joins TRBV28 and TRBJ1-5; D unresolved. The CDR3 is CASRPYSNQPQHF. The CDR3 DNA reads TGTGCCAGCAGGCCCTATAGCAATCAGCCCCAGCATTTT. Full variable domain (remainder filled in from reference TRBV28 and TRBJ1-5): DVKVTQSSRYLVKRTGEKVFLECVQDMDHENMFWYRQDPGLGLRLIYFSYDVKMKEKGDIPEGYSVSREKKERFSLILESASTNQTSMYLCASRPYSNQPQHFGDGTRLSIL.